This record concerns one TCR beta chain sequence. No cognate antigen has been identified for it. The record has no base qualities; no much larger clone is one base away. The library was generated by 5' RACE. The listed sequencing device is Illumina HiSeq 2500. The second PCR ran for about 7 to 11 cycles and used a J-beta primer mix along with a sample-barcoded 5' primer. Each TCR beta cDNA molecule received a unique molecular identifier from a template-switch 5' adaptor carrying 12 random nucleotides. Each sample yielded at least 2.5 million CDR3-containing paired-end reads. All of the RNA was converted into first-strand cDNA using the Mint cDNA synthesis kit, with a TRBC-specific oligonucleotide serving as the primer. Following uracil-DNA glycosylase treatment, a first 18-cycle PCR with universal primers M1SS and BC2_uni_R was performed on all cDNA. For the original study's pipeline: For normalization, 1 million high-quality reads were randomly selected from each sample, with every read carrying a distinct molecular identifier. Reads with shared molecular identifiers were discarded instead of being binned into consensus sequences. MiTCR, run with a Q25 quality threshold and the strictest error-elimination algorithm, handled CDR3 identification, clonotype clustering and error correction. A nonparametric unseen species model with Euler transformation was used to estimate lower-bound total TCR beta diversity. The public reads were quality trimmed at Q25 with fastp and then assembled into clones with MiXCR by TCRdb, keeping productive beta chains. Each entry is one CDR3 protein sequence, shown with its most common DNA and genes. TCRdb, not the authors, supplied the V and J calls. The sample has hundreds of thousands of distinct CDR3 sequences on record, nearly 60% of them singletons. The ten largest clones represent 22% of the sample.

The data are from a study of blood T cells in healthy people across ages (dated by TCRdb to 2014 to 2015). About the full investigation: In model experiments, template switching captured roughly one uniquely barcoded TCR beta cDNA molecule for every two T cells. To track age-related changes in TCR beta repertoire diversity, the study relied on deep sequencing normalized with unique cDNA molecular identifiers. Four age groups were formed from the donors: young (average about 15 years), middle-aged (less than 40), aged (under 70) and long-lived (about 80). To avoid experimental bias, donors of different ages were randomly spread across the sequencing lanes. Two additional independent replicas of 1 million unique cDNA reads from the same blood draw were analyzed for two donors (one aged 18 to 29 and one aged 80 or older). The paper as a whole reports these results and caveats: Estimates of total diversity based on one million sequenced T cells were considered lower bounds and underestimates. There was a strong correlation between observed TCR beta diversity and the percentage of naive T cells measured by flow cytometry. Compared with the aged group, the long-lived group had more naive CD4+ T cells, fewer expanded clones and increased TCR diversity, a pattern suggesting age selection. As age increased, observed TCR beta diversity per million T cells dropped in a roughly linear way, and a significant reduction was already evident by age around 41. Because the CMV infection status of the donors was unknown, age-related changes in expanded clonotypes may potentially have been confounded. Bulk unsorted PBMC profiling prevented conclusive comparison of naive and antigen-experienced compartments.

Donors were 39 systemically healthy Caucasian individuals from Russia aged about 6 to 100 years. Around 9.8 milliliters of peripheral blood were collected from each donor into EDTA-treated Vacutainer tubes. Ficoll-Paque density-gradient centrifugation was used to isolate PBMCs, with at least 6.5 million per sample. Trizol reagent was used to extract total RNA from the PBMCs, yielding at least 6 micrograms per sample. Naive CD45RAhigh/CD27high T cell percentages were measured by flow cytometry on a PBMC aliquot from every donor. This receptor was obtained from a man aged 30 to 45 in good health. The sequencing input was blood.

CDR3 region: CSVEPGPTFGTEAFF. The DNA sequence is TGCAGCGTTGAACCGGGACCGACTTTCGGCACTGAAGCTTTCTTT. This chain joins TRBV29-1 to TRBJ1-1; TRBD1 could be the D gene, as 5 bases match. Between the V and J ends, shortened by 2 bases and 4 bases respectively, the junction contains 17 bases. The germline V gene gives CDR1 as SQVTM and CDR2 as ANQGSEA. Inclusive of the bounding cysteine and phenylalanine, the CDR3 is 15 residues long. The DNA shown is the 45-base CDR3, in frame from base 1.